The clone carrying this TCR beta chain was recorded at least ten times. Its target is unknown. MiXCR, run by TCRdb on the reads, gives a single entry per CDR3 protein. The sample lists around 900,000 distinct CDR3 sequences, less than 40% seen once, with more than 12% in the top ten. The record originates from a study of T cell repertoires in cytomegalovirus infection. Study information: It was recently identified HLA-C-restricted and well-studied HLA-B-restricted CMV epitopes that the study used. CMV infection together with matching HLA type was indicated by public TCR beta signatures. Study-wide findings and caveats: CMV carriers with the relevant HLA were identified by cumulative public TCR beta family frequency. In two of eight donors, the top clonotype was HLA-C-restricted CMV-specific.

Germline values: CDR1 SEHNR, CDR2 FQNEAQ (reference sequence). Trimming left V 6 bases short and J 2 bases short, with 14 bases between. The CDR3 is 14 amino acids. The chain links TRBV7-9 to TRBJ2-7; tentatively, D is TRBD1 or TRBD2 (5 bases each). The sequencing here drew on cultured CD8+ T cells from PBMCs, taken from culture after CMV antigen stimulation. The TCR comes from a human donor in good health (CMV status not recorded). Some clones in this sample may be carry-over from other donors' samples. DNA of the CDR3: TGTGCCAGCAGTCGAGACGAGGGGACCTACGAGCAGTACTTC. Its translation is CASSRDEGTYEQYF.